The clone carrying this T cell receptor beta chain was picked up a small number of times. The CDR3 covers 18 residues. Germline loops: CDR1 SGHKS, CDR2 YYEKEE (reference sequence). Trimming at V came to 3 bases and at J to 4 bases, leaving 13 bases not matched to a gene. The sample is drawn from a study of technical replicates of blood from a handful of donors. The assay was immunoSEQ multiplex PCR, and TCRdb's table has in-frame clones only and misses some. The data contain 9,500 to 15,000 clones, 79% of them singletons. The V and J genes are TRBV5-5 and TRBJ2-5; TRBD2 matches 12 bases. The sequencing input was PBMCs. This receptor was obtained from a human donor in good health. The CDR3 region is CASSSGLAGPVFGETQYF. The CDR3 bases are TGTGCCAGCAGCTCGGGACTAGCGGGCCCAGTGTTCGGAGAGACCCAGTACTTC.